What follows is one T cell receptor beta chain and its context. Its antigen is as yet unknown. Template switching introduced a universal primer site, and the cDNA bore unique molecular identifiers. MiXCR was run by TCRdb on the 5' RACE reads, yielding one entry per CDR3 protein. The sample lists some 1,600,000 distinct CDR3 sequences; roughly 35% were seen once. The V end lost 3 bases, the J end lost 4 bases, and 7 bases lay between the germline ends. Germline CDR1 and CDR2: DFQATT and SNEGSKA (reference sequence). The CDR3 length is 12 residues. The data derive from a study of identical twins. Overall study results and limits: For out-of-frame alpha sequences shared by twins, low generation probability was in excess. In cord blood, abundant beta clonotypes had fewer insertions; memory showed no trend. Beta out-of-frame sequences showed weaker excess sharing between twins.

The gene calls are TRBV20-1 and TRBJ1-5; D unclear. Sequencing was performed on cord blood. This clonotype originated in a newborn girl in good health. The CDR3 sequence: CSARMGNQPQHF. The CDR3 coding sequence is TGCAGTGCTAGGATGGGAAATCAGCCCCAGCATTTT.